Below, 22 T cell receptor beta chains from the same sample are listed, as sequenced in a study of a mutant IDH1 vaccine in newly diagnosed glioma. No cognate antigen is known for these TCRs. Clones were sequenced by immunoSEQ multiplex PCR, and TCRdb holds only the in-frame ones, with some missing. The sample yields tens of thousands of clones, about 80% seen once. Described time point: week 47, end of study. The study gave 300 ug of mutant IDH1 20-mer peptide per vaccine dose, with topical imiquimod. This material consisted of PBMCs, taken from a glioma patient whose treatment included an IDH1 peptide vaccine. The receptor source for this set is a woman in her thirties or forties with glioma. Some clones in this sample may be carry-over from other donors' samples.

The V gene is TRBV5-6, the J gene TRBJ2-7; D gene ambiguous. This CDR3 has 12 residues. Germline loops: CDR1 SGHDT, CDR2 YYEEEE. Deletions cut 4 bases from V and 3 bases from J, with 8 bases between. In DNA form, the CDR3 reads TGTGCCAGCAGCCCTTCGGGCTACGAGCAGTACTTC. Its protein is CASSPSGYEQYF.

The chain carries TRBV6-1 and TRBJ1-5, with TRBD1 identical over 8 bases. Germline CDR1 is MNHNS and CDR2 is SASEGT. J was trimmed by 2 bases and V by 7 bases; bases with no gene match: 7. The CDR3 is 15 residues long. This CDR3 is CASNGQGGGNQPQHF. In DNA form, the CDR3 reads TGTGCCAGCAACGGACAGGGAGGAGGCAATCAGCCCCAGCATTTT.

The gene calls are TRBV5-1 and TRBJ2-5, with D perhaps TRBD1 (6 bases). The CDR3 runs 15 residues. V was clipped by 5 bases and J by 0 bases, with 14 bases between them. Germline lookup yields CDR1 SGHRS and CDR2 YFSETQ. The DNA of the CDR3 is TGCGCCAGCAGTGACCGGGACAAAAACCAAGAGACCCAGTACTTC. Residues: CASSDRDKNQETQYF.

This clone was counted once. The chain employs TRBV6-5 and TRBJ2-3; D not resolved. Looked up from germline, CDR1 is MNHEY and CDR2 is SVGAGI. This CDR3 spans 12 amino acids. Between the trimmed V and J ends, which lost 5 bases and 3 bases, there was a span of 6 bases. The CDR3, as DNA: TGTGCCAGCAGTGCCGATACAGATACGCAGTATTTT. Its protein is CASSADTDTQYF.

The genes are TRBV18 and TRBJ1-1; perhaps TRBD1 as D (6 bases). The CDR3 has 15 residues. Trimming removed 6 bases at V and 10 bases at J, with 24 bases between. Germline V gives CDR1 KGHSH, CDR2 LQKENI. The CDR3: CASSGDIGGALGAFF. CDR3 bases: TGTGCCAGCTCCGGGGATATAGGGGGGGCCCTAGGAGCTTTCTTT.

CDR3 sequence (DNA): TGTGCCAGTACTTTATTAGGGACAGGGGATGAAAAACTGTTTTTT. The encoded protein is CASTLLGTGDEKLFF. The chain couples TRBV19 to TRBJ1-4; 10 bases agree with TRBD1. Germline V gene data show CDR1 as LNHDA and CDR2 as SQIVND (reference sequence). The CDR3 runs to 15 residues. The V gene end was trimmed by 7 bases and the J gene end by 6 bases; junction bases not matched to a gene: 8.

The gene calls are TRBV4-2 and TRBJ1-4; a possible D gene is TRBD1 (6 bases). Germline V CDR1 and CDR2: LGHNA, YNFKEQ. Deletions cut 1 base from V and 10 bases from J, with 16 bases between. The CDR3 spans 15 residues. CDR3 loop: CASSQGGRVEGKLFF. DNA of the CDR3: TGTGCCAGCAGCCAAGGGGGGCGGGTTGAAGGAAAACTGTTTTTT.

The chain carries TRBV7-2 and TRBJ2-3; TRBD1 matches at 7 bases. V shed 7 bases, J shed 1 base, and the junction held 8 bases outside the gene matches. CDR1 is SGHTA, CDR2 FQGNSA, per germline. The CDR3 covers 15 residues. CDR3 nucleotides: TGTGCCAGCACCCGACAGGGACACCGCACAGATACGCAGTATTTT. Encoded protein: CASTRQGHRTDTQYF.

The chain uses TRBV25-1 and TRBJ2-1; the match to TRBD2 covers 14 bases. Germline-derived CDR1 and CDR2 are MGHDK and SYGVNS. The J segment lost 9 bases and the V segment lost 3 bases, leaving 7 bases of the junction unmatched. The CDR3 loop spans 16 amino acids. CDR3 sequence reads: CASSDNTGTSGGEQFF. DNA for the CDR3: TGTGCCAGCAGTGACAATACCGGGACTAGCGGGGGTGAGCAGTTCTTC.

The rearrangement links TRBV9 to TRBJ1-1; D unclear. Trimming cost V 0 bases and J 1 base, with 4 bases left between them. This CDR3 has 13 amino acids. CDR1 is SGDLS, CDR2 YYNGEE, per germline. CDR3 sequence (DNA): TGTGCCAGCAGCGTAGGAAAGAACACTGAAGCTTTCTTT. Its protein product is CASSVGKNTEAFF.

The V gene is TRBV19, the J gene TRBJ2-3; perhaps TRBD1 as D (6 bases). The CDR3 extends over 18 amino acids. Germline-derived CDR1 and CDR2 are LNHDA and SQIVND (reference sequence). Between the trimmed V and J ends, which lost 4 bases and 3 bases, there was a span of 23 bases. CDR3 sequence reads: CASSRPRDGRQGTDTQYF. The CDR3, as DNA: TGTGCCAGTAGTAGACCTCGGGACGGCCGGCAGGGGACAGATACGCAGTATTTT.

The chain is built from TRBV11-2 and TRBJ2-7; D is ambiguous. Germline V lookup: CDR1 SGHAT, CDR2 FQNNGV. Deletions cut 1 base from V and 0 bases from J, with 4 bases between. The CDR3 runs to 13 residues. The CDR3 is CASSLVPSYEQYF. The CDR3 region has the DNA TGTGCCAGCAGCTTAGTCCCCTCCTACGAGCAGTACTTC.

V is TRBV9 and J is TRBJ2-2; 8 bases map to TRBD1. This CDR3 region has 16 residues. V shed 5 bases, J shed 6 bases, and the junction held 12 bases outside the gene matches. Germline CDR1 SGDLS, CDR2 YYNGEE. CDR3 loop: CASRAEGRGLSGELFF. In DNA, the CDR3 is TGTGCCAGCAGGGCGGAAGGCAGGGGGCTTTCCGGGGAGCTGTTTTTT.

Remarks on this clone: Other DNA sequences in the same sample also yield this CDR3. The V gene is TRBV27, the J gene TRBJ2-5; 7 nucleotides line up with TRBD2. CDR1 is MNHEY and CDR2 is SMNVEV in the germline V gene (reference sequence). This CDR3 has 13 amino acids. The V segment lost 1 base and the J segment 5 bases; nucleotides outside the gene matches: 1. The CDR3 sequence is CASSLLGGETQYF. The CDR3 DNA is TGTGCCAGCAGTTTATTGGGGGGGGAGACCCAGTACTTC.

The J gene is TRBJ1-1, the V gene TRBV5-6; D uncertain. The germline CDR1 and CDR2 sequences are SGHDT and YYEEEE. V was cut by 4 bases and J by 5 bases, with 9 bases left in between. The CDR3 has 12 amino acids. The CDR3 is CASSQTWTEAFF. In nucleotides, the CDR3 is TGTGCCAGCAGCCAAACATGGACTGAAGCTTTCTTT. Variable domain in full (rest from reference TRBV5-6 and TRBJ1-1): DAGVTQSPTHLIKTRGQQVTLRCSPKSGHDTVSWYQQALGQGPQFIFQYYEEEERQRGNFPDRFSGHQFPNYSSELNVNALLLGDSALYLCASSQTWTEAFFGQGTRLTVV.

The chain uses TRBV7-9 and TRBJ2-7, with 10 positions matching TRBD1. Germline V gene sequence: CDR1 SEHNR, CDR2 FQNEAQ (reference sequence). The CDR3 is made up of 14 amino acids. With V trimmed by 7 bases and J by 2 bases, 5 bases remained unmatched. This chain's CDR3 is CASTPGQGPYEQYF. The CDR3, as DNA: TGTGCCAGCACCCCGGGACAGGGGCCCTACGAGCAGTACTTC.

The J gene is TRBJ1-2, the V gene TRBV6-1, with D unclear. Deletions cut 6 bases from V and 6 bases from J, with 8 bases between. The CDR3 runs 11 residues. Germline V gene lookup returns CDR1 MNHNS and CDR2 SASEGT. CDR3 amino acids: CASRVGDGYTF. The CDR3 DNA sequence: TGTGCCAGCAGGGTTGGCGATGGCTACACCTTC.

The chain employs TRBV30 and TRBJ2-7; D is ambiguous. Germline lookup yields CDR1 GTSNPN and CDR2 SVGIG (reference sequence). The germline V and J ends were trimmed by 2 bases and 7 bases, with 18 bases remaining between them. The CDR3 length is 14 residues. Written as DNA, the CDR3 is TGTGCCTGGAGTTTCTCCCCTTACCTGGGAGAGCAGTACTTC. It encodes CAWSFSPYLGEQYF.

The V and J genes are TRBV5-6 and TRBJ2-5, with a weak D call TRBD2 (6 bases). CDR1 is SGHDT and CDR2 is YYEEEE in the germline V gene. The CDR3 sequence is 15 residues long. Trimming removed 6 bases from V and 2 bases from J, with 17 bases in between. CDR3 loop: CASTRPGDSQETQYF. DNA of the CDR3: TGTGCCAGCACCCGGCCGGGGGATTCTCAAGAGACCCAGTACTTC.

The gene calls are TRBV2 and TRBJ2-7; a possible D gene is TRBD2 (7 bases). Germline assignment: CDR1 SNHLY and CDR2 FYNNEI. CDR3 length: 14 amino acids. Deletions cut 6 bases from V and 3 bases from J, with 15 bases between. The CDR3 DNA follows: TGTGCCAGCAGACGGAGCGGGGACAACTACGAGCAGTACTTC. It codes for CASRRSGDNYEQYF.

The genes are TRBV5-7 and TRBJ1-5; weak D call: TRBD1 (5 bases). TRBV5-7 is reported as an ORF; its role is uncertain. V dropped 4 bases and J dropped 0 bases, with 17 bases sitting between them. This CDR3 comprises 17 residues. For the CDR3, the DNA is TGTGCCAGCAGCCTGTGGCGAGGGGTAAATAGCAATCAGCCCCAGCATTTT. Translating gives CASSLWRGVNSNQPQHF.

V is TRBV7-2 and J is TRBJ1-4; D remains unclear. The CDR3 loop spans 13 amino acids. Per the germline V gene, CDR1 is SGHTA and CDR2 is FQGNSA. V dropped 3 bases and J dropped 2 bases, with 4 bases sitting between them. This CDR3 reads CASSFSTNEKLFF. The CDR3 DNA follows: TGTGCCAGCAGCTTCTCCACTAATGAAAAACTGTTTTTT.